One and the same sample provided the 31 T cell receptor beta chains below, sequenced in a study of T-cell memory formation after mild COVID-19. From the 5' RACE reads, TCRdb called clonotypes with MiXCR, one entry per CDR3 protein. The data hold 150,000 or so distinct CDR3 sequences, with 25% observed a single time. Material for sequencing was PBMCs or a T cell subset sorted from them (not recorded which). The source is an adult woman who had mild COVID-19 (a few samples of this study predate the infection). Cell type and time point are not known.

This clonotype was counted between two and nine times. In nucleotides, the CDR3 is TGTGCCAGCAGCACAGATGGGTACTACAATGAGCAGTTCTTC. This gives the protein CASSTDGYYNEQFF. The chain employs TRBV7-2 and TRBJ2-1; D not certain. Trimming pared 5 bases from V and 3 bases from J, leaving 11 bases between. Germline V gene sequence: CDR1 SGHTA, CDR2 FQGNSA. The CDR3 spans 14 residues.

This clonotype was observed a few times. The chain links TRBV7-9 to TRBJ2-3, with no clear D. The CDR3 is made up of 15 amino acids. Trimming cost V 7 bases and J 2 bases, with 16 bases left between them. Germline-derived CDR1 and CDR2 are SEHNR and FQNEAQ (reference sequence). CDR3 coding DNA: TGTGCCAGCAACCAGGACGGACGAGTCACAGATACGCAGTATTTT. Amino acid sequence: CASNQDGRVTDTQYF.

The J gene is TRBJ2-5, the V gene TRBV2; TRBD2 might be the D (6 bases). The CDR3 extends over 15 amino acids. Trimming shortened V by 1 base and J by 3 bases, and 12 bases separated the two germline ends. The V gene's germline CDR1 is SNHLY and CDR2 FYNNEI. CDR3 DNA: TGTGCCAGCAGTGAAGGACTAGTGGGGGAAGAGACCCAGTACTTC. The encoded protein is CASSEGLVGEETQYF.

The chain uses TRBV7-9 and TRBJ2-7; possibly TRBD1 or TRBD2 for D (5 bases each). V gave up 0 bases and J gave up 1 base, with 10 bases separating them. Germline V CDR1 and CDR2: SEHNR, FQNEAQ (reference sequence). The CDR3 is 15 residues long. The CDR3 here is CASSLAPGLSYEQYF. The CDR3 region has the DNA TGTGCCAGCAGCTTAGCCCCGGGGCTATCCTACGAGCAGTACTTC.

There are a few counts of this clonotype. The chain uses TRBV25-1 and TRBJ2-1; weak D call: TRBD1 (6 bases). This CDR3 has 13 amino acids. Germline V gene data show CDR1 as MGHDK and CDR2 as SYGVNS. V gave up 10 bases and J gave up 5 bases, with 15 bases separating them. CDR3 in amino acids: CATYGDIDNEQFF. The DNA for the CDR3 is TGTGCCACTTACGGGGACATAGACAATGAGCAGTTCTTC.

This clonotype showed up just a few times. The chain recombines TRBV5-6 with TRBJ2-2; perhaps D is TRBD1 or TRBD2 (7 bases each). The CDR3 runs to 15 residues. Germline CDR1 reads SGHDT; CDR2 reads YYEEEE. Trimming stripped 4 bases from V and 4 bases from J, with 14 bases between. The CDR3 nucleotides are TGTGCCAGCAGCCGTGGGAGGGGGCTCACCGGGGAGCTGTTTTTT. Protein product: CASSRGRGLTGELFF. Looking up the rest from reference TRBV5-6 and TRBJ2-2 gives the full variable domain: DAGVTQSPTHLIKTRGQQVTLRCSPKSGHDTVSWYQQALGQGPQFIFQYYEEEERQRGNFPDRFSGHQFPNYSSELNVNALLLGDSALYLCASSRGRGLTGELFFGEGSRLTVL.

The J gene is TRBJ2-3, the V gene TRBV3-1; the D gene is possibly TRBD2 (5 bases). V was cut by 1 base and J by 3 bases, with 14 bases left in between. Germline V gene lookup returns CDR1 LGHDT and CDR2 YNNKEL (reference sequence). There are 16 residues in the CDR3. Here the CDR3 DNA reads TGTGCCAGCAGCCAAGTTGCGGGCTTTGGAACAGATACGCAGTATTTT. It codes for CASSQVAGFGTDTQYF.

The rearrangement uses TRBV5-1 and TRBJ2-1; 7 bases are shared with TRBD2. Germline V gene sequence: CDR1 SGHRS, CDR2 YFSETQ. The CDR3 has 13 residues. V dropped 3 bases and J dropped 10; count of bases not matched to a gene: 7. The CDR3, as DNA: TGCGCCAGCAGCTGGACTAGTAACTGGGAGCAGTTCTTC. It is translated as CASSWTSNWEQFF.

The rearrangement uses TRBV11-2 and TRBJ2-1; the match to TRBD2 covers 7 bases. The CDR3 runs 14 residues. Germline V gene lookup returns CDR1 SGHAT and CDR2 FQNNGV. The J segment lost 8 bases and the V segment lost 4 bases, leaving 8 bases of the junction unmatched. CDR3 bases: TGTGCCAGCAGCTCGCGGGGACTATGGGATGAGCAGTTCTTC. It is translated as CASSSRGLWDEQFF. Together with reference TRBV11-2 and TRBJ2-1, the CDR3 gives the full variable domain: EAGVAQSPRYKIIEKRQSVAFWCNPISGHATLYWYQQILGQGPKLLIQFQNNGVVDDSQLPKDRFSAERLKGVDSTLKIQPAKLEDSAVYLCASSSRGLWDEQFFGPGTRLTVL.

The gene calls are TRBV9 and TRBJ1-2; perhaps TRBD1 as D (5 bases). V was cut by 7 bases and J by 0 bases, with 13 bases left in between. The V gene's germline CDR1 is SGDLS and CDR2 YYNGEE. The CDR3 length is 14 residues. CDR3 protein: CASSGEASNYGYTF. The CDR3 bases are TGTGCCAGCTCGGGGGAGGCCTCTAACTATGGCTACACCTTC.

The V call is TRBV7-2, the J call TRBJ2-3; TRBD2 agrees at 12 bases. Germline V lookup: CDR1 SGHTA, CDR2 FQGNSA. Losses at the gene ends were 7 bases for V and 4 bases for J; bases not matched to a gene: 9. This CDR3 region has 16 residues. The CDR3 loop reads CASTQLLAGGPDTQYF. In nucleotides, the CDR3 is TGTGCCAGCACTCAACTCCTAGCGGGGGGGCCAGATACGCAGTATTTT.

V is TRBV11-2 and J is TRBJ2-1; the D call may be TRBD1 or TRBD2 (5 bases each). CDR3 length: 14 amino acids. Germline CDR1 reads SGHAT; CDR2 reads FQNNGV. Trimming cost V 1 base and J 8 bases, with 12 bases left between them. The CDR3 DNA is TGTGCCAGCAGCTTAGGGGACGGAGTCTATGAGCAGTTCTTC. This codes for CASSLGDGVYEQFF.

Ten or more counts support this clonotype. The chain couples TRBV11-2 to TRBJ1-2, with D possibly TRBD1 on 6 matching bases. V lost 4 bases and J lost 4, with 13 bases in between. Germline loops: CDR1 SGHAT, CDR2 FQNNGV. CDR3 size: 14 residues. The CDR3 spells CASSSGGGAYGYTF. The CDR3 DNA reads TGTGCCAGCAGCTCCGGTGGGGGCGCCTATGGCTACACCTTC.

V and J are TRBV20-1 and TRBJ2-1, with 7 bases matching TRBD2. The V gene end was trimmed by 0 bases and the J gene end by 5 bases; junction bases not matched to a gene: 13. The CDR3 is made up of 17 amino acids. Germline loops: CDR1 DFQATT, CDR2 SNEGSKA (reference sequence). The CDR3 reads CSARDALGGRLDNEQFF. DNA for the CDR3: TGCAGTGCTAGAGATGCCCTGGGAGGGAGACTGGACAATGAGCAGTTCTTC.

In its sample, this clonotype was seen a few times. The chain couples TRBV4-3 to TRBJ2-5, with D possibly being TRBD2 (6 bases). The CDR3 is made up of 16 amino acids. Germline assignment: CDR1 LGHNA and CDR2 YSLEER. Trimming left V 0 bases short and J 5 bases short, with 16 bases between. The CDR3 reads CASSQDWGERTETQYF. In nucleotides, the CDR3 is TGCGCCAGCAGCCAAGATTGGGGGGAGAGGACTGAGACCCAGTACTTC.

The chain uses TRBV5-1 and TRBJ1-1; D not certain. V lost 2 bases and J lost 1, with 9 bases in between. Germline V gene lookup returns CDR1 SGHRS and CDR2 YFSETQ. This CDR3 region has 14 residues. The chain's CDR3 is CASSLPPGNTEAFF. CDR3 bases: TGCGCCAGCAGCTTACCCCCGGGGAACACTGAAGCTTTCTTT.

The rearrangement joins TRBV4-2 to TRBJ2-3, with TRBD2 matching over 11 bases. V was clipped by 0 bases and J by 4 bases; unmatched bases: 3. This CDR3 has 16 amino acids. Germline lookup yields CDR1 LGHNA and CDR2 YNFKEQ. DNA for the CDR3: TGTGCCAGCAGCCAAGATAGTAGCGGGGGGGCAGATACGCAGTATTTT. Amino acids: CASSQDSSGGADTQYF.

This clonotype was detected only a few times. The chain recombines TRBV4-1 with TRBJ2-7; tentatively, D is TRBD2 (5 bases). The CDR3 covers 14 residues. Trimming left V 2 bases short and J 2 bases short, with 10 bases between. The germline V gene encodes CDR1 MGHRA and CDR2 YSYEKL. Here the CDR3 reads CASSQRLLAYEQYF. The CDR3 region has the DNA TGCGCCAGCAGCCAACGATTACTAGCCTACGAGCAGTACTTC.

The J gene is TRBJ1-1, the V gene TRBV28; no reliable D call. Germline-derived CDR1 and CDR2 are MDHEN and SYDVKM. CDR3 length: 12 residues. V was shortened by 7 bases and J by 3 bases, with 9 bases between the two germline ends. The CDR3 DNA reads as TGTGCCAGCACGGGGATGGACACTGAAGCTTTCTTT. This sequence encodes CASTGMDTEAFF.

This clonotype was counted only a few times. V and J are TRBV29-1 and TRBJ1-2; 8 bases agree with TRBD1. This CDR3 spans 12 amino acids. Germline assignment: CDR1 SQVTM and CDR2 ANQGSEA. V gave up 6 bases and J gave up 4 bases; unmatched junction bases: 4. CDR3 amino acids: CSVRTGLYGYTF. The CDR3 coding sequence is TGCAGCGTGCGGACAGGGCTCTATGGCTACACCTTC.

The chain links TRBV5-5 to TRBJ2-2; 8 bases map to TRBD2. Losses at the gene ends were 2 bases for V and 6 bases for J; bases not matched to a gene: 3. From germline, CDR1 is SGHKS and CDR2 YYEKEE (reference sequence). The CDR3 has 14 residues. CDR3 residues: CASSLGAGAGELFF. The CDR3 DNA sequence: TGTGCCAGCAGCTTAGGAGCGGGAGCCGGGGAGCTGTTTTTT.

V is TRBV19 and J is TRBJ1-1; possible D gene TRBD1, 5 bases. The V gene's germline CDR1 is LNHDA and CDR2 SQIVND (reference sequence). The CDR3 extends over 14 amino acids. Trimming removed 5 bases at V and 7 bases at J, with 17 bases between. In nucleotides, the CDR3 is TGTGCCAGTAGTTTTGCAGGGACCGTGAATGAAGCTTTCTTT. The encoded protein is CASSFAGTVNEAFF.

The chain links TRBV6-5 to TRBJ2-1; the match to TRBD1 covers 7 bases. Germline lookup yields CDR1 MNHEY and CDR2 SVGAGI. V lost 0 bases and J lost 7; bases outside the gene matches: 0. The CDR3 loop spans 13 amino acids. CDR3 loop: CASSYSQGNEQFF. The CDR3 DNA sequence: TGTGCCAGCAGTTACTCACAGGGGAATGAGCAGTTCTTC.

This chain joins TRBV5-1 and TRBJ1-1; possible D gene TRBD1, 5 bases. This CDR3 contains 14 residues. The germline V gene encodes CDR1 SGHRS and CDR2 YFSETQ. The ends were cut back, 0 bases at V and 1 base at J, with 7 bases in the middle. In nucleotides, the CDR3 is TGCGCCAGCAGCTTGGGGACACAGAACACTGAAGCTTTCTTT. Protein product: CASSLGTQNTEAFF. The full variable domain, with the rest looked up from reference TRBV5-1 and TRBJ1-1, is KAGVTQTPRYLIKTRGQQVTLSCSPISGHRSVSWYQQTPGQGLQFLFEYFSETQRNKGNFPGRFSGRQFSNSRSEMNVSTLELGDSALYLCASSLGTQNTEAFFGQGTRLTVV.

This clonotype was picked up a small number of times. V and J are TRBV29-1 and TRBJ2-1, with D perhaps matching TRBD2 (5 bases). The CDR3 covers 15 residues. Germline V CDR1 and CDR2: SQVTM, ANQGSEA. V was shortened by 1 base and J by 6 bases, with 16 bases between the two germline ends. CDR3 residues: CSVEGLTSAGNEQFF. CDR3 DNA sequence: TGCAGCGTTGAAGGGCTCACATCCGCGGGCAATGAGCAGTTCTTC.

This clonotype has only a few counts. J is TRBJ1-5 and V is TRBV5-1; D call uncertain. The germline V gene encodes CDR1 SGHRS and CDR2 YFSETQ. With 8 bases removed from V and 5 bases from J, the gap between germline ends came to 20 bases. This CDR3 is built from 15 residues. This CDR3 reads CARTLPGLRHQPQHF. The DNA of the CDR3 is TGCGCCAGGACCCTTCCGGGCCTCCGGCATCAGCCCCAGCATTTT.

This chain connects TRBV11-2 to TRBJ1-2, with 8 positions matching TRBD1. The J segment lost 4 bases and the V segment lost 1 base, leaving 5 bases of the junction unmatched. Germline CDR1 SGHAT, CDR2 FQNNGV. The CDR3 totals 15 residues. The CDR3 bases are TGTGCCAGCAGCTTAGGGGGACAGGCGATCTATGGCTACACCTTC. Translation gives CASSLGGQAIYGYTF. The variable domain in full, with the rest retrieved from reference TRBV11-2 and TRBJ1-2, is EAGVAQSPRYKIIEKRQSVAFWCNPISGHATLYWYQQILGQGPKLLIQFQNNGVVDDSQLPKDRFSAERLKGVDSTLKIQPAKLEDSAVYLCASSLGGQAIYGYTFGSGTRLTVV.

The chain uses TRBV30 and TRBJ2-1, with TRBD2 matching 9 bases. Germline V lookup: CDR1 GTSNPN, CDR2 SVGIG (reference sequence). Trimming took 5 bases from V and 6 from J; bases not matched to a gene: 8. CDR3 length: 14 residues. For the CDR3, the DNA is TGTGCCTGGGAACCGGGACTAGCCCGCAATGAGCAGTTCTTC. This gives the protein CAWEPGLARNEQFF. Looking up the rest from reference TRBV30 and TRBJ2-1 gives the full variable domain: SQTIHQWPATLVQPVGSPLSLECTVEGTSNPNLYWYRQAAGRGLQLLFYSVGIGQISSEVPQNLSASRPQDRQFILSSKKLLLSDSGFYLCAWEPGLARNEQFFGPGTRLTVL.

This clonotype has more than one count but fewer than ten. The chain employs TRBV6-5 and TRBJ2-3; the D is unclear. This CDR3 has 17 residues. With 6 bases removed from V and 3 bases from J, the gap between germline ends came to 22 bases. Germline V gives CDR1 MNHEY, CDR2 SVGAGI. CDR3 sequence (DNA): TGTGCCAGCAGCCCCGCCGACGGATTCAGTGTGACAGATACGCAGTATTTT. Translating it yields CASSPADGFSVTDTQYF.

The sample holds a few counts of this clonotype. The chain uses TRBV7-9 and TRBJ2-1, with 9 bases matching TRBD1. The junction had 6 bases not matched to a gene; V was cut back by 10 bases and J by 2 bases. CDR3 length: 14 residues. CDR1 and CDR2 (germline): SEHNR, FQNEAQ (reference sequence). Here the CDR3 reads CATPGTGPYNEQFF. The CDR3 DNA sequence: TGTGCCACGCCAGGGACAGGGCCCTACAATGAGCAGTTCTTC.

This chain links TRBV29-1 with TRBJ1-2, with D hard to call. The CDR3 is 15 residues long. The V gene lost 0 bases and the J gene lost 4 bases, with 15 bases spanning the gap. Per germline, CDR1 SQVTM and CDR2 ANQGSEA. CDR3 nucleotides: TGCAGCGTTGAAGATCTGTTCTCTTCTCTCTATGGCTACACCTTC. Protein: CSVEDLFSSLYGYTF.